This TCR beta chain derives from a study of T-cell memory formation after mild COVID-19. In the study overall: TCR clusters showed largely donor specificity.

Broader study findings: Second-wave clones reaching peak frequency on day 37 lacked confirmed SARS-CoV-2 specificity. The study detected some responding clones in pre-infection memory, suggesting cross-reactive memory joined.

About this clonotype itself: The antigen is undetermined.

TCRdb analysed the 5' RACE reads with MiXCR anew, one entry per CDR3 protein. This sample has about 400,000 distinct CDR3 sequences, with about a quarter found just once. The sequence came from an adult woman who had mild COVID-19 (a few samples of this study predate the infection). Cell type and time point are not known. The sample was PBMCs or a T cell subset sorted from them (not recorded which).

For the CDR3, the DNA is TGTGCCAGCAGTTACGCACAGGGAGGGTTGAACACCGGGGAGCTGTTTTTT. Translation gives CASSYAQGGLNTGELFF. The chain has TRBV6-5 and TRBJ2-2; TRBD2 might be the D (7 bases). The CDR3 runs 17 residues. Trimming removed 2 bases from V and 1 base from J, with 14 bases in between. Germline V CDR1 and CDR2: MNHEY, SVGAGI.